This TCR delta chain stems from a study of gamma-delta T cells after stem cell transplantation (dated by TCRdb to the mid-2010s). Library method: RT-PCR. TCRdb shows the sequencer as Illumina MiSeq. TCRdb called clones from the public reads with CATT, and repeated DNA sequences were later combined into one row. The sample has over 9,000 delta-chain clones on record, 1% to 1.5% of them singletons. The ten most abundant clones make up about a tenth of the sample. CDR1 and CDR2, per the germline V gene, are GEAIGNYY and EKD. From V the trimming removes 3 bases and from J it removes 0 bases, while the gene matches leave 12 bases of the junction unaccounted for. Including cysteine and phenylalanine, the CDR3 has 21 amino acids. Just CDR3 DNA is preserved here, 63 bases in frame from base 1. To note about this clone: Its cognate antigen has yet to be identified. Base qualities are not at hand, and no much larger clone is one base apart.

The chain uses TRDV2 and TRDJ3, and TRDD3 aligns with 11 junction nucleotides. The sequence was collected from a human donor. It is not recorded whose cells these are; they may come from a transplant donor. Sequencing was carried out using gamma-delta T cells. The CDR3: CACDPLLGDTRSSWDTRQMFF. The nucleotides read TGTGCCTGTGACCCGCTTCTGGGGGATACCCGGAGCTCCTGGGACACCCGACAGATGTTTTTC.